This T cell receptor beta chain originates from a study of PD-1 blockade in classical Hodgkin lymphoma. Study-level findings and limits: The study found that TCR diversity rose significantly by C4D1 in CD4+ but not CD8+ cells. Repertoires differed for reasons still undefined, possibly disease activity or prior therapy. Baseline TCR diversity was reportedly lower in newly diagnosed patients than in healthy donors. It was reported as lower still in relapsed/refractory patients.

This clone was detected a few times. Its antigen is unknown. After autologous stem cell transplantation all patients relapsed, and prior brentuximab vedotin exposure differed between cohorts. V lost 5 bases and J lost 8, with 18 bases in between. The CDR3 length is 14 residues. Germline values: CDR1 SGHVS, CDR2 FNYEAQ. Data came from immunoSEQ multiplex PCR; TCRdb stores just in-frame clones and leaves some out. The table has approximately 100,000 clones, around nine tenths seen once. The sequencing here drew on peripheral blood mononuclear cells (PBMCs), taken before the second cycle of nivolumab. This chain joins TRBV7-6 and TRBJ1-2; D gene ambiguous. The clonotype was recovered from a human donor with classical Hodgkin lymphoma. Here the CDR3 DNA reads TGTGCCAGCAGCCACAGAACCGCCGCGGGGGGCTACACCTTC. Translation gives CASSHRTAAGGYTF.